The clone carrying this T cell receptor beta chain was seen many times. The antigen is undetermined. This sample was included in a study of blood T cells in healthy people across ages. Findings and caveats of the study: Correlation between TCR beta diversity and naive T cell percentage was strong. Investigators treated diversity estimates from one million T cells as underestimates.

Trimming took 2 bases from V and 1 from J, leaving 8 bases between them. Looked up from germline, CDR1 is SGHTA and CDR2 is FQGNSA. This CDR3 has 15 amino acids. Using a J-beta primer mix together with a sample-barcoded 5' primer, a second PCR was run for roughly 6 to 12 cycles. TCRdb re-called the 5' RACE reads through MiXCR, storing one row per CDR3 protein. The sample contains 700,000 to 900,000 distinct CDR3 sequences, 20% to 30% of which appear only once. This same sample was also part of a study on T cells of mothers and their children.

The receptor comes from a boy aged 10-17 years in good health. The sequenced sample consisted of blood. The V gene is TRBV7-2, the J gene TRBJ2-2, with D hard to call. In DNA, the CDR3 is TGTGCCAGCAGCTTATCCTCAGGGAACACCGGGGAGCTGTTTTTT. This gives the protein CASSLSSGNTGELFF.